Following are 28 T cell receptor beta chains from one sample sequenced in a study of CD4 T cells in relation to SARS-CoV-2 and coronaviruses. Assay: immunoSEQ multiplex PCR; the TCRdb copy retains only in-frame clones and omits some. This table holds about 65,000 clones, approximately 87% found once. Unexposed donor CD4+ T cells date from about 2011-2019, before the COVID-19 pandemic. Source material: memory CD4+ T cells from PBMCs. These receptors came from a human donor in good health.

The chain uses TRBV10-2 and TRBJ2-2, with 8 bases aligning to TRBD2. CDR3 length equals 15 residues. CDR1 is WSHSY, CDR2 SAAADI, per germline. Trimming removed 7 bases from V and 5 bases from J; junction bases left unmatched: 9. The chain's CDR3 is CASINGRVYTGELFF. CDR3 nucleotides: TGCGCCAGCATTAACGGGAGGGTGTATACCGGGGAGCTGTTTTTT.

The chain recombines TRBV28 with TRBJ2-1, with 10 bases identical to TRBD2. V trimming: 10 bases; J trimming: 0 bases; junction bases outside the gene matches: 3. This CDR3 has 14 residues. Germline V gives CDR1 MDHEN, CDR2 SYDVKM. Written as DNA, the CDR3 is TGTGCCACTATAGCGGGAGGCTCCTACAATGAGCAGTTCTTC. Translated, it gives CATIAGGSYNEQFF.

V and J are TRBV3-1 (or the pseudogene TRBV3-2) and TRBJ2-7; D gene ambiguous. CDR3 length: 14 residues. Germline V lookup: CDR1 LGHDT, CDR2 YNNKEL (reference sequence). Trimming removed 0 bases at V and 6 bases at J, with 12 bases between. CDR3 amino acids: CASSQDLGRPEQYF. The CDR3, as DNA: TGTGCCAGCAGCCAAGATCTTGGCAGACCCGAGCAGTACTTC.

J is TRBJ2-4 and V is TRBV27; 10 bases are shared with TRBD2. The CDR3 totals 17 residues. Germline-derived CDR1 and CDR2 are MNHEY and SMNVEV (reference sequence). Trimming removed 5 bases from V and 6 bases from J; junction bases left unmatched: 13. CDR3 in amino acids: CASSRLPGLALGNIQYF. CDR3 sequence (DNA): TGTGCCAGCAGTCGTCTTCCGGGACTAGCGTTGGGAAACATTCAGTACTTC.

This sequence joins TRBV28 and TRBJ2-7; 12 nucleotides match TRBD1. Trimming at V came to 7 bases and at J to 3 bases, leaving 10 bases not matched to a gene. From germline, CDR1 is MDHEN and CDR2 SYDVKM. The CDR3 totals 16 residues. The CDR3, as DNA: TGTGCCAGCACGCCCGCCGGGACAGGGGGCGGCTACGAGCAGTACTTC. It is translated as CASTPAGTGGGYEQYF.

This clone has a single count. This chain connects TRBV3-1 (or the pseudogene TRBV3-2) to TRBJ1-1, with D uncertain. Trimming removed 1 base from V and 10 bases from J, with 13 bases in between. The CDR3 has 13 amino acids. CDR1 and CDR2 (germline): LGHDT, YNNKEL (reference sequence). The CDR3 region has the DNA TGTGCCAGCAGCCAAGTGGGGAATCTGGTAGCTTTCTTT. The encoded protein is CASSQVGNLVAFF.

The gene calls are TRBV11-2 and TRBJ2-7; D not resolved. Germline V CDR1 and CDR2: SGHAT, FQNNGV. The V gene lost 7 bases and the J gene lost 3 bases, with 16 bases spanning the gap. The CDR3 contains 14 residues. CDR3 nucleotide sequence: TGTGCCAGCACCCAAGGGATAGGCCTCTACGAGCAGTACTTC. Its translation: CASTQGIGLYEQYF.

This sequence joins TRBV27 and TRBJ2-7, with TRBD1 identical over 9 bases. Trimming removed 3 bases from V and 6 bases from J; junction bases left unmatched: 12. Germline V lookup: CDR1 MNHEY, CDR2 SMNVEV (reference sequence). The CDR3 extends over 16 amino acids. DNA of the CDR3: TGTGCCAGCAGTTTTGGGTTTGGGACAGGGCCGTCCGAGCAGTACTTC. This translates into CASSFGFGTGPSEQYF.

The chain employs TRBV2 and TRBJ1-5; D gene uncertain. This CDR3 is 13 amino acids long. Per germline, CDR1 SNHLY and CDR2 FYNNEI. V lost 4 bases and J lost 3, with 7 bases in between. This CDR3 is CASSAQHNQPQHF. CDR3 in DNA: TGTGCCAGCAGTGCCCAGCACAATCAGCCCCAGCATTTT.

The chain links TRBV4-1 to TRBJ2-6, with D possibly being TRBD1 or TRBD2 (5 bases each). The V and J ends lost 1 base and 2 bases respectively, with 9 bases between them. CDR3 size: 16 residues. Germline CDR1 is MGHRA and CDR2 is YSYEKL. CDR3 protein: CASSQVRGAGANVLTF. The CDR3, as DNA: TGCGCCAGCAGCCAAGTAAGGGGAGCTGGGGCCAACGTCCTGACTTTC.

The CDR3 loop reads CASSLDVGGREQYF. The CDR3 DNA sequence: TGTGCCAGCAGCTTAGACGTAGGGGGGCGCGAGCAGTACTTC. The V gene is TRBV11-3, the J gene TRBJ2-7; either TRBD1 or TRBD2 may fit D (6 bases each). Trimming removed 0 bases from V and 6 bases from J, with 12 bases in between. The CDR3 extends over 14 amino acids. In germline, CDR1 is SGHNT, CDR2 YENEEA.

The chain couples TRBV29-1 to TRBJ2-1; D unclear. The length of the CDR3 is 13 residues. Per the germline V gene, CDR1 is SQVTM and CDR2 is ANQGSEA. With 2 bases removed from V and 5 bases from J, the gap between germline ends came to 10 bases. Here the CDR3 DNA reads TGCAGCGTTGAAACCTCGGGCGACAATGAGCAGTTCTTC. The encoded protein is CSVETSGDNEQFF.

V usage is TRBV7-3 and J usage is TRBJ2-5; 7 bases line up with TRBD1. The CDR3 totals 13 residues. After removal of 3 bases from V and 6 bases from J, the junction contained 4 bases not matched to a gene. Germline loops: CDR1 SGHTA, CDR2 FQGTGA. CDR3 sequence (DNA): TGTGCCAGCAGCTTGGACAGGAGCCAGACCCAGTACTTC. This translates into CASSLDRSQTQYF.

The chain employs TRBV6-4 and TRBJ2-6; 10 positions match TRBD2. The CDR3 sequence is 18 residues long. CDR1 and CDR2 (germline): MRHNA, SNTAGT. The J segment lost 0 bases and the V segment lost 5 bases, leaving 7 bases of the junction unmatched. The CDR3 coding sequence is TGTGCCAGCAGTCCCCGGGGACTAGCGAACTCTGGGGCCAACGTCCTGACTTTC. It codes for CASSPRGLANSGANVLTF.

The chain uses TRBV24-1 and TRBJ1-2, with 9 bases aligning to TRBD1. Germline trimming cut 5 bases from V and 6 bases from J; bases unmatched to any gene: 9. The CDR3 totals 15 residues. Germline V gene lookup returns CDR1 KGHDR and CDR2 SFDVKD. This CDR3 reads CATSAPGQGENGYTF. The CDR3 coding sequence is TGTGCCACCAGTGCCCCGGGACAGGGTGAGAATGGCTACACCTTC.

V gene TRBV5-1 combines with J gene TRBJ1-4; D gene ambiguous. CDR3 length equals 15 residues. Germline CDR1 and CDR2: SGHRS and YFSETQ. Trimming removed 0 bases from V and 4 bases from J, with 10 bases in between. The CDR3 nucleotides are TGCGCCAGCAGCTTGGAGGCTCGGGGTAATGAAAAACTGTTTTTT. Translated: CASSLEARGNEKLFF. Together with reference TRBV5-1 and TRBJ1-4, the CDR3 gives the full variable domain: KAGVTQTPRYLIKTRGQQVTLSCSPISGHRSVSWYQQTPGQGLQFLFEYFSETQRNKGNFPGRFSGRQFSNSRSEMNVSTLELGDSALYLCASSLEARGNEKLFFGSGTQLSVL.

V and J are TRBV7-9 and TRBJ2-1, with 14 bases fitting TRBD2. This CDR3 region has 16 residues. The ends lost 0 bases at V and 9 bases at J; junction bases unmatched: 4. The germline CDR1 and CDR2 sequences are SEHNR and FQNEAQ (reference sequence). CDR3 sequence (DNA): TGTGCCAGCAGCTTAGCCCGACTAGCGGGAGGGATTGAGCAGTTCTTC. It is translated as CASSLARLAGGIEQFF.

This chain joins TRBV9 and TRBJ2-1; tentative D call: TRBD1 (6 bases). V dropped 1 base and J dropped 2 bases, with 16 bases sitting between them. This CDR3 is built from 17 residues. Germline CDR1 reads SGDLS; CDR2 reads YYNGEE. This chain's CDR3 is CASSVSGAPAAYNEQFF. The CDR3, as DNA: TGTGCCAGCAGCGTATCAGGGGCGCCCGCTGCCTACAATGAGCAGTTCTTC. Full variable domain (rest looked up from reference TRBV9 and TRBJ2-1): DSGVTQTPKHLITATGQRVTLRCSPRSGDLSVYWYQQSLDQGLQFLIQYYNGEERAKGNILERFSAQQFPDLHSELNLSSLELGDSALYFCASSVSGAPAAYNEQFFGPGTRLTVL.

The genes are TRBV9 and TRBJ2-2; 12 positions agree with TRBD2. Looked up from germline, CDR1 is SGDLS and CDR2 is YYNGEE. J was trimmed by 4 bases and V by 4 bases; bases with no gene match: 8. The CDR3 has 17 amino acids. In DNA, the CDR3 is TGTGCCAGCAGCCCTCGGACTAGCGGGGCCGCCACCGGGGAGCTGTTTTTT. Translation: CASSPRTSGAATGELFF.

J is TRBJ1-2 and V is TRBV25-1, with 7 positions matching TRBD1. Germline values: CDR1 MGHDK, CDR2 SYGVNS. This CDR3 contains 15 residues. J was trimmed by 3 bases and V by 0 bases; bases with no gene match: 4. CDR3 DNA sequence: TGTGCCAGCAGTGAATATGCCGGGACAGACTATGGCTACACCTTC. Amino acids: CASSEYAGTDYGYTF.

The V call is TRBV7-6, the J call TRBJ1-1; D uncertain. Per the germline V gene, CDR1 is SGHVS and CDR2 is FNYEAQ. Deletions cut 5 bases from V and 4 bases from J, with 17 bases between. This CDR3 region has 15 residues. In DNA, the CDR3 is TGTGCCAGCAGCCGGCTACGGGGTATCAGCACTGAAGCTTTCTTT. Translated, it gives CASSRLRGISTEAFF.

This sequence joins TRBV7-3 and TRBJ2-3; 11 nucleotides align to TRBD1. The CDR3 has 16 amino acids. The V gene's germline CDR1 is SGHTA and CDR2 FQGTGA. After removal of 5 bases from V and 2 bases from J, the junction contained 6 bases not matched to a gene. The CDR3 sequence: CASSPTGQGATDTQYF. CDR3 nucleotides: TGTGCCAGCAGCCCCACCGGACAGGGGGCCACAGATACGCAGTATTTT.

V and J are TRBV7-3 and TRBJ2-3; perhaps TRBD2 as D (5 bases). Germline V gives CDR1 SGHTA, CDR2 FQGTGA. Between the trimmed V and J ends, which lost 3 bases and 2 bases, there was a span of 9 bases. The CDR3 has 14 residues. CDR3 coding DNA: TGTGCCAGCAGCTTTTACGGACTCACAGATACGCAGTATTTT. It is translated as CASSFYGLTDTQYF.

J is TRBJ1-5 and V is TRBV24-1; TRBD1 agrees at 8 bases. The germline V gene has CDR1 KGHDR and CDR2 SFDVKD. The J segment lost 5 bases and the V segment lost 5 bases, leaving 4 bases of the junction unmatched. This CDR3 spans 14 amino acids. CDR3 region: CATSGTGIDQPQHF. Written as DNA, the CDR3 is TGTGCCACCAGTGGGACAGGGATCGATCAGCCCCAGCATTTT.

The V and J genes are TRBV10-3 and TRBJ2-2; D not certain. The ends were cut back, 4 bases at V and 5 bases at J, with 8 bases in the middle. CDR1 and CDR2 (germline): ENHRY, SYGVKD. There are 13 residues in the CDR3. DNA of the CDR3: TGTGCCATCAGTGTTTGGGATACCGGGGAGCTGTTTTTT. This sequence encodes CAISVWDTGELFF.

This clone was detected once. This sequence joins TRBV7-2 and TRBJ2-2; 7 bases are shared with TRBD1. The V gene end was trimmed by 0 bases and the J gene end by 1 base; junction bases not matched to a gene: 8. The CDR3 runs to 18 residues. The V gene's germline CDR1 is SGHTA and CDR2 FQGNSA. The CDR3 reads CASSLAQAGQVNTGELFF. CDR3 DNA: TGTGCCAGCAGCTTAGCGCAGGCCGGACAGGTGAACACCGGGGAGCTGTTTTTT.

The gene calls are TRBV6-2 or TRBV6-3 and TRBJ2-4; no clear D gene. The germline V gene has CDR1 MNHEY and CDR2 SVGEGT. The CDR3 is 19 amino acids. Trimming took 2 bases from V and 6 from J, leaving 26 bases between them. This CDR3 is CASSYGVEAKEIYGNIQYF. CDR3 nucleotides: TGTGCCAGCAGTTACGGAGTAGAGGCGAAGGAGATTTATGGAAACATTCAGTACTTC.

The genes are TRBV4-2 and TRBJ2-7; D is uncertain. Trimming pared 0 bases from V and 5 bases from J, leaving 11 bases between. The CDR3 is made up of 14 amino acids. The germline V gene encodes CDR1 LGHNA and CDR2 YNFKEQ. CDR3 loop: CASSQDSSGDEQYF. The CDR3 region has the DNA TGTGCCAGCAGCCAAGATAGTTCTGGGGACGAGCAGTACTTC.